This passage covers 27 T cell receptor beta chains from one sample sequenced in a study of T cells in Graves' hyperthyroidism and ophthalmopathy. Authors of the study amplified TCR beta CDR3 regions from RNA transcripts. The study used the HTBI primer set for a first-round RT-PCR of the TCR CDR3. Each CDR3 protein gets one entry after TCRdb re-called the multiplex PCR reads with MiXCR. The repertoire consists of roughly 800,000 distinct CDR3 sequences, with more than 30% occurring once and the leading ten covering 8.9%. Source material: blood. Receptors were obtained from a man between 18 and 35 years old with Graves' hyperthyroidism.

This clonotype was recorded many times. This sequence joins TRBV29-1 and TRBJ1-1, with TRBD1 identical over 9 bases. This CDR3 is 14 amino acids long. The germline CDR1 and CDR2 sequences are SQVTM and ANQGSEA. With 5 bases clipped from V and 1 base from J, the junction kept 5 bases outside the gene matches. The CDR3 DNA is TGCAGCGTTTCAAGGGACAGGGCGAACACTGAAGCTTTCTTT. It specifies CSVSRDRANTEAFF.

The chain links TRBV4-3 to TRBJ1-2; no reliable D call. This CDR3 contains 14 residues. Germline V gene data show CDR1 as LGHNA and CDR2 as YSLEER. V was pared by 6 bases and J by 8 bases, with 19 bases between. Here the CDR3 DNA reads TGCGCCAGCAGTCAACCTCGCGGAGGGCACGGCTACACCTTC. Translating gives CASSQPRGGHGYTF.

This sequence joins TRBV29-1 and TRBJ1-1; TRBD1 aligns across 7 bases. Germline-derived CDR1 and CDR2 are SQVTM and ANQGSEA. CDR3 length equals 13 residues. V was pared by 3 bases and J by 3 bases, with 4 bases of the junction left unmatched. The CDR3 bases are TGCAGCGTTGATGAGGGGGCCGACACTGAAGCTTTCTTT. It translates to CSVDEGADTEAFF.

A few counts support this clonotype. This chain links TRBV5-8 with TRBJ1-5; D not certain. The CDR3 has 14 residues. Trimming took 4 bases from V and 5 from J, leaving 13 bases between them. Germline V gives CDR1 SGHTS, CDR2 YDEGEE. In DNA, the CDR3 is TGTGCCAGCAGCACCCCTGGTCGAGATCAGCCCCAGCATTTT. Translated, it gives CASSTPGRDQPQHF. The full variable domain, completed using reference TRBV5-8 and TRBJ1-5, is EAGVTQSPTHLIKTRGQQATLRCSPISGHTSVYWYQQALGLGLQFLLWYDEGEERNRGNFPPRFSGRQFPNYSSELNVNALELEDSALYLCASSTPGRDQPQHFGDGTRLSIL.

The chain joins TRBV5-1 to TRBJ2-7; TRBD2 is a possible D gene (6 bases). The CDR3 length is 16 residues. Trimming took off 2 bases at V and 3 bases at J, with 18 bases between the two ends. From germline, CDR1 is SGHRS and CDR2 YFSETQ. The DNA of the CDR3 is TGCGCCAGCAGCTTTTCCACCGGGACTCTCAGCTACGAGCAGTACTTC. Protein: CASSFSTGTLSYEQYF.

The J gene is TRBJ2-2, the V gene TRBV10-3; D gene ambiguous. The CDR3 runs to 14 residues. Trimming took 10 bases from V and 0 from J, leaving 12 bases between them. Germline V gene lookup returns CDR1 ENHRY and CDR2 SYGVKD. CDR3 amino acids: CASLHPANTGELFF. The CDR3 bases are TGTGCCAGCCTACACCCGGCGAACACCGGGGAGCTGTTTTTT.

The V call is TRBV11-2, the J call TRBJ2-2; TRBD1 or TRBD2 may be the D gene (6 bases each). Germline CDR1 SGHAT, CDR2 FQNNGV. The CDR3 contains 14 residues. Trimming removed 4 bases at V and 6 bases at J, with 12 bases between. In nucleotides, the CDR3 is TGTGCCAGCAGCTGGGGGCGGGAATCCGGGGAGCTGTTTTTT. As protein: CASSWGRESGELFF. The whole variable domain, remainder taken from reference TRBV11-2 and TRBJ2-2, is EAGVAQSPRYKIIEKRQSVAFWCNPISGHATLYWYQQILGQGPKLLIQFQNNGVVDDSQLPKDRFSAERLKGVDSTLKIQPAKLEDSAVYLCASSWGRESGELFFGEGSRLTVL.

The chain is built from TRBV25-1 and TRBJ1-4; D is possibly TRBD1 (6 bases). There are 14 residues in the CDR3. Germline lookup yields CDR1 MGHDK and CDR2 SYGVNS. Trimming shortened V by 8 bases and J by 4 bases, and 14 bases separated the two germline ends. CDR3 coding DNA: TGTGCCAGCGTTGGGGGCTCGGGTAATGAAAAACTGTTTTTT. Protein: CASVGGSGNEKLFF.

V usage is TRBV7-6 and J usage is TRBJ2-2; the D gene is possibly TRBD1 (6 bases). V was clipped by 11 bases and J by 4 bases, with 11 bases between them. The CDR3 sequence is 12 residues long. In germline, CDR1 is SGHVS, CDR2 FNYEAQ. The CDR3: CAGPTGTGELFF. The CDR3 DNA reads TGTGCCGGGCCGACAGGCACCGGGGAGCTGTTTTTT.

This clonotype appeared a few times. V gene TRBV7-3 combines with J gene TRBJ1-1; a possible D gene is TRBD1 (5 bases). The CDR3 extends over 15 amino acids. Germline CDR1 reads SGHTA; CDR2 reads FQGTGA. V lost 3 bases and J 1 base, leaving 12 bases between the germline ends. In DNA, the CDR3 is TGTGCCAGCAGCTTTCATGGGGGACGGAACACTGAAGCTTTCTTT. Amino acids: CASSFHGGRNTEAFF.

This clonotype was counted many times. The CDR3 is CATSRVGGTTEAFF. DNA for the CDR3: TGTGCCACCAGCAGAGTGGGGGGAACCACTGAAGCTTTCTTT. The J gene is TRBJ1-1, the V gene TRBV15; D might be TRBD1 (5 bases). The V end lost 1 base, the J end lost 4 bases, and 10 bases lay between the germline ends. Germline values: CDR1 LNHNV, CDR2 YYDKDF (reference sequence). There are 14 residues in the CDR3.

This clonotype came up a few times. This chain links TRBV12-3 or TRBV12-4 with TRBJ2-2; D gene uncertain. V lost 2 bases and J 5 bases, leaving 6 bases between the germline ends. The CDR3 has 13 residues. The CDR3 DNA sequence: TGTGCCAGCAGTTTACGGGCGACCGGGGAGCTGTTTTTT. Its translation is CASSLRATGELFF.

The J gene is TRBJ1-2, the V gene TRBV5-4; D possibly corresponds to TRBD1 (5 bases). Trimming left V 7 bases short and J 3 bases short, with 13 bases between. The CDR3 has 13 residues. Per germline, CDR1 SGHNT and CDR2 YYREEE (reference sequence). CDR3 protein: CASRRTTHYGYTF. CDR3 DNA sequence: TGTGCCAGCCGACGGACAACCCACTATGGCTACACCTTC.

CDR3: CSVGGGAYNEQFF. The CDR3 coding sequence is TGCAGCGTTGGAGGGGGGGCCTACAATGAGCAGTTCTTC. The chain links TRBV29-1 to TRBJ2-7, with a possible D match to TRBD2 (7 bases). The J call is in doubt because the DNA end fits TRBJ2-1 better. The germline V gene encodes CDR1 SQVTM and CDR2 ANQGSEA. The length of the CDR3 is 13 residues.

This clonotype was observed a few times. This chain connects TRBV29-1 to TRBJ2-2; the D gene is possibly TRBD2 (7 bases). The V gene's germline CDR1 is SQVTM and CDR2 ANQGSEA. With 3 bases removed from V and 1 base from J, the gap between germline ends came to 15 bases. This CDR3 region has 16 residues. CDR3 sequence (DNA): TGCAGCGTTGACGGGGGCGGGAGCCTGAACACCGGGGAGCTGTTTTTT. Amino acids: CSVDGGGSLNTGELFF.

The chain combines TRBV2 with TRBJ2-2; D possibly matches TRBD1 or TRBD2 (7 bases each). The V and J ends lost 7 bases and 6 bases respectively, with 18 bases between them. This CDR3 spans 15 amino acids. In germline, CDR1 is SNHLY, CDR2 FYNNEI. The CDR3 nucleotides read TGTGCCAGCACCCTCAAACAGGGGAGGGCCGGGGAGCTGTTTTTT. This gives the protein CASTLKQGRAGELFF. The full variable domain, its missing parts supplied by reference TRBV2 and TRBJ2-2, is EPEVTQTPSHQVTQMGQEVILRCVPISNHLYFYWYRQILGQKVEFLVSFYNNEISEKSEIFDDQFSVERPDGSNFTLKIRSTKLEDSAMYFCASTLKQGRAGELFFGEGSRLTVL.

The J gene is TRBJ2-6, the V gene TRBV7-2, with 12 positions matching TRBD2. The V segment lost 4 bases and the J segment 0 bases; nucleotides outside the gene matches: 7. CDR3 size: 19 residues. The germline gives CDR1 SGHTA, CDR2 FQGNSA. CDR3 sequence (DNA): TGTGCCAGCAGCTGGGGGGGACTAGCGGGCAGCTCTGGGGCCAACGTCCTGACTTTC. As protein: CASSWGGLAGSSGANVLTF.

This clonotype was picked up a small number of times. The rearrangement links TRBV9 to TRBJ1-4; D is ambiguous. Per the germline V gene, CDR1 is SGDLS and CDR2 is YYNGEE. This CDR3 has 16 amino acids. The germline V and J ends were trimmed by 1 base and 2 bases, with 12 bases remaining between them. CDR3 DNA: TGTGCCAGCAGCGTATCGGCTCTCGGCACTAATGAAAAACTGTTTTTT. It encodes CASSVSALGTNEKLFF.

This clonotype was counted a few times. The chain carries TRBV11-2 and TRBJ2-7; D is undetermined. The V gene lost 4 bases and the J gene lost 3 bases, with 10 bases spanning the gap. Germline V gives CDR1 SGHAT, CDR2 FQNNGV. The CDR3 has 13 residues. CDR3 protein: CASSYLHGYEQYF. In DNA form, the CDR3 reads TGTGCCAGCAGCTACCTCCACGGCTACGAGCAGTACTTC. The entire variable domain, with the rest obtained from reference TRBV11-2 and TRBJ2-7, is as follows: EAGVAQSPRYKIIEKRQSVAFWCNPISGHATLYWYQQILGQGPKLLIQFQNNGVVDDSQLPKDRFSAERLKGVDSTLKIQPAKLEDSAVYLCASSYLHGYEQYFGPGTRLTVT.

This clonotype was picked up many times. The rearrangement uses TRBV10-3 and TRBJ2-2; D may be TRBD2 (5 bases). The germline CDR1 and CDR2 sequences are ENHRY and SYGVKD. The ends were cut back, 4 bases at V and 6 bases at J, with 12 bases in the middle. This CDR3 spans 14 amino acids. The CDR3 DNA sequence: TGTGCCATCAGTGCTTTTGAGGGTGCCGGGGAGCTGTTTTTT. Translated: CAISAFEGAGELFF.

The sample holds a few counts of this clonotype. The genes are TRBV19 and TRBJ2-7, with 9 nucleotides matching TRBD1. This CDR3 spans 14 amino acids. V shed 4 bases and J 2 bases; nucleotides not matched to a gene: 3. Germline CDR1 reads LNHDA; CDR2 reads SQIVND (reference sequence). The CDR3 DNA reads TGTGCCAGTAGTACCCGGGACAGGGCCTACGAGCAGTACTTC. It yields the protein CASSTRDRAYEQYF.

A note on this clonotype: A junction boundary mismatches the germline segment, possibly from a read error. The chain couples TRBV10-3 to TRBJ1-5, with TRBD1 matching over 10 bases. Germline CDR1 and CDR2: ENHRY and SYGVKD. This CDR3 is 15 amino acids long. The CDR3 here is CASSYPGQGHQPQHF. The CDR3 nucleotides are TGTGCCAGCAGTTACCCGGGACAGGGGCATCAGCCCCAGCATTTT.

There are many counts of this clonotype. The CDR3 DNA reads as TGTGCCAGCAGCTTAAGGGACACGGACCAAGAGACCCAGTACTTC. Its translation: CASSLRDTDQETQYF. The rearrangement links TRBV7-9 to TRBJ2-5; perhaps TRBD1 as D (6 bases). The CDR3 spans 15 residues. Trimming pared 2 bases from V and 0 bases from J, leaving 10 bases between. Germline CDR1 SEHNR, CDR2 FQNEAQ (reference sequence).

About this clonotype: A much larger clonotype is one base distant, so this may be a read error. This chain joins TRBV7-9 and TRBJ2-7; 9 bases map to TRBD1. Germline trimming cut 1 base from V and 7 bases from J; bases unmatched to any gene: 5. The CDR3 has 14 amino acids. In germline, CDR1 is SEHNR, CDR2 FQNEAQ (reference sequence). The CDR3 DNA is TGTGCCAGCAGCTTAGGGGACAGGGTCGGGGAGCAGTACTTC. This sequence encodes CASSLGDRVGEQYF.

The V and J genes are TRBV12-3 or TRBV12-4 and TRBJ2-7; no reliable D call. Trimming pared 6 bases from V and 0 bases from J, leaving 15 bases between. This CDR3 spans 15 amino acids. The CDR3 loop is CASSQFSSGSYEQYF. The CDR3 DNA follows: TGTGCCAGCAGCCAATTTTCCAGTGGCTCCTACGAGCAGTACTTC.

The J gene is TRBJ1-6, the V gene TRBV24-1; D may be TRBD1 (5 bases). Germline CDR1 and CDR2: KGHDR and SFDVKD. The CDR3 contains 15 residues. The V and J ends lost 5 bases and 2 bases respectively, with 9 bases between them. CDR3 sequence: CATSAMGAYNSPLHF. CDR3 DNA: TGTGCCACCAGTGCGATGGGGGCCTATAATTCACCCCTCCACTTT.

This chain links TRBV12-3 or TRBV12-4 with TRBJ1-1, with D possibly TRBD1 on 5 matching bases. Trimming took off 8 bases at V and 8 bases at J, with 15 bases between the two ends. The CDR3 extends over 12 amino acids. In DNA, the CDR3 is TGTGCCAGCTCCCGCGGGGACGGGGAAGCTTTCTTT. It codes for CASSRGDGEAFF.